Presented here are 23 T cell receptor beta chains from one specimen sequenced in a study of response to subunit inactivated influenza vaccine. TCRdb called the RT-PCR reads again in MiXCR, with one record for every CDR3 protein. The profile shows about 520,000 distinct CDR3 sequences, roughly 7.9% of them singletons. This sample comprised PBMCs from blood, obtained around 25 months after vaccination. These receptors all come from a man aged 50 to 75 who received an inactivated influenza vaccine.

The J gene is TRBJ1-2, the V gene TRBV10-3, with D hard to call. Trimming shortened V by 6 bases and J by 6 bases, and 11 bases separated the two germline ends. Germline V CDR1 and CDR2: ENHRY, SYGVKD. The CDR3 runs to 12 residues. CDR3 bases: TGTGCCATCAGCCTAAGTGGACATGGCTACACCTTC. Residues: CAISLSGHGYTF.

This clonotype was seen only a few times. The rearrangement uses TRBV18 and TRBJ2-3; TRBD2 agrees at 15 bases. Germline V gives CDR1 KGHSH, CDR2 LQKENI. The CDR3 totals 17 residues. J was trimmed by 8 bases and V by 3 bases; bases with no gene match: 9. The CDR3 DNA is TGTGCCAGCTCACCTTCCGGGACTAGCGGGGGGAGTGGTACGCAGTATTTT. It codes for CASSPSGTSGGSGTQYF.

There are many counts of this clonotype. The chain couples TRBV6-5 to TRBJ1-5; D call uncertain. Germline V lookup: CDR1 MNHEY, CDR2 SVGAGI. The V gene lost 0 bases and the J gene lost 0 bases, with 15 bases spanning the gap. The CDR3 covers 18 residues. The CDR3 reads CASSYSSRAEYSNQPQHF. CDR3 sequence (DNA): TGTGCCAGCAGTTACTCGAGTCGCGCAGAGTATAGCAATCAGCCCCAGCATTTT.

In this sample, this clonotype turned up a few times. The chain carries TRBV20-1 and TRBJ2-5; 13 nucleotides align to TRBD2. Trimming removed 5 bases from V and 4 bases from J; junction bases left unmatched: 7. This CDR3 is built from 15 residues. Germline assignment: CDR1 DFQATT and CDR2 SNEGSKA (reference sequence). This CDR3 reads CSAVGLAGVGETQYF. The CDR3 DNA reads as TGCAGTGCTGTCGGACTAGCGGGAGTTGGAGAGACCCAGTACTTC.

This clonotype appeared many times. The chain employs TRBV7-2 and TRBJ2-5, with D possibly being TRBD2 (6 bases). Trimming left V 0 bases short and J 9 bases short, with 11 bases between. In germline, CDR1 is SGHTA, CDR2 FQGNSA. The CDR3 is made up of 13 amino acids. DNA for the CDR3: TGTGCCAGCAGCTTAGCCTCGGAGGGTGCCCAGTACTTC. Translated, it gives CASSLASEGAQYF.

The rearrangement uses TRBV6-2 or TRBV6-3 and TRBJ1-2, with 8 bases matching TRBD1. V was clipped by 5 bases and J by 6 bases; unmatched bases: 2. The CDR3 runs 12 residues. The germline V gene has CDR1 MNHEY and CDR2 SVGEGT. This CDR3 is CASSTTGDGYTF. The DNA of the CDR3 is TGTGCCAGCAGTACGACAGGGGATGGCTACACCTTC.

At least ten counts were recorded for this clonotype. V gene TRBV7-8 combines with J gene TRBJ2-1; TRBD1 is a possible D gene (5 bases). Germline loops: CDR1 SGHVS, CDR2 FQNEAQ. CDR3 length: 15 residues. The V and J ends lost 0 bases and 4 bases respectively, with 10 bases between them. CDR3 protein: CASSLARTTYNEQFF. CDR3 nucleotides: TGTGCCAGCAGCTTAGCCCGGACAACTTACAATGAGCAGTTCTTC.

In this sample, this clonotype turned up many times. The V and J genes are TRBV7-9 and TRBJ2-2; the D gene could be TRBD1 or TRBD2 (6 bases each). CDR1 SEHNR and CDR2 FQNEAQ come from the germline V gene (reference sequence). The CDR3 contains 16 residues. With 2 bases removed from V and 4 bases from J, the gap between germline ends came to 14 bases. The DNA for the CDR3 is TGTGCCAGCAGCTTATCGGTAGGAGGGGGCACCGGGGAGCTGTTTTTT. This translates into CASSLSVGGGTGELFF.

The J gene is TRBJ1-6, the V gene TRBV4-1; 7 nucleotides match TRBD1. The germline gives CDR1 MGHRA, CDR2 YSYEKL. The CDR3 sequence is 13 residues long. Trimming at V came to 8 bases and at J to 13 bases, leaving 11 bases not matched to a gene. This CDR3 reads CASSTGVSSPLHF. CDR3 sequence (DNA): TGCGCCAGCTCAACAGGGGTTTCGTCCCCCCTCCACTTT.

This clonotype was detected a few times. The genes are TRBV15 and TRBJ1-1; D remains unclear. This CDR3 is 12 amino acids long. V gave up 0 bases and J gave up 5 bases, with 4 bases separating them. Germline lookup yields CDR1 LNHNV and CDR2 YYDKDF (reference sequence). The CDR3 protein is CATSRDGTEAFF. In nucleotides, the CDR3 is TGTGCCACCAGCAGAGATGGGACTGAAGCTTTCTTT.

This chain links TRBV6-1 with TRBJ2-3, with no clear D. Germline V gene lookup returns CDR1 MNHNS and CDR2 SASEGT. V lost 6 bases to trimming and J lost 0 bases, with 13 bases between them. The CDR3 has 15 residues. CDR3 in amino acids: CASSVARSSTDTQYF. The DNA for the CDR3 is TGTGCCAGCAGCGTAGCCAGGTCTAGCACAGATACGCAGTATTTT.

This clonotype was found a few times. The rearrangement links TRBV10-1 to TRBJ1-1; D is unclear. Germline values: CDR1 WNHNN, CDR2 SYGVQD (reference sequence). V lost 6 bases to trimming and J lost 2 bases, with 10 bases between them. The CDR3 is 13 amino acids. The CDR3 DNA reads TGCGCCAGCAGCTGGCAGTCCAACACTGAAGCTTTCTTT. This encodes CASSWQSNTEAFF.

Here the CDR3 DNA reads TGTGCCACCAGTGATTCAGGAAGAACAGATACGCAGTATTTT. It translates to CATSDSGRTDTQYF. The chain links TRBV24-1 to TRBJ2-3; D unresolved. Germline CDR1 and CDR2: KGHDR and SFDVKD. V was cut by 2 bases and J by 3 bases, with 8 bases left in between. This CDR3 comprises 14 residues.

The chain has TRBV15 and TRBJ2-1; D remains ambiguous. Germline V lookup: CDR1 LNHNV, CDR2 YYDKDF (reference sequence). The V end lost 3 bases, the J end lost 0 bases, and 9 bases lay between the germline ends. This CDR3 is built from 15 residues. The CDR3: CATSRSPLSYNEQFF. The CDR3 DNA sequence: TGTGCCACCAGCAGGTCCCCCCTCTCCTACAATGAGCAGTTCTTC.

This clonotype was detected a few times. The J gene is TRBJ2-3, the V gene TRBV20-1; D not certain. Germline values: CDR1 DFQATT, CDR2 SNEGSKA (reference sequence). V was cut by 0 bases and J by 1 base, with 5 bases left in between. CDR3 size: 13 residues. The CDR3 here is CSARDTRTDTQYF. Here the CDR3 DNA reads TGCAGTGCTAGAGATACCCGCACAGATACGCAGTATTTT.

This clonotype has a handful of counts. The chain uses TRBV4-3 and TRBJ2-3; D gene ambiguous. The CDR3 has 15 residues. Looked up from germline, CDR1 is LGHNA and CDR2 is YSLEER. V was pared by 1 base and J by 4 bases, with 12 bases between. CDR3 sequence: CASSQVIGSADTQYF. The CDR3 region has the DNA TGCGCCAGCAGCCAAGTGATCGGGTCGGCAGATACGCAGTATTTT.

The chain has TRBV12-3 or TRBV12-4 and TRBJ2-5; maybe TRBD2 (6 bases). The length of the CDR3 is 15 residues. The germline V and J ends were trimmed by 0 bases and 4 bases, with 12 bases remaining between them. The CDR3 region has the DNA TGTGCCAGCAGTTTAGCCCCGGACGGGGGAGAGACCCAGTACTTC. It specifies CASSLAPDGGETQYF.

The chain links TRBV11-2 to TRBJ2-7; D uncertain. Germline loops: CDR1 SGHAT, CDR2 FQNNGV. Trimming cost V 5 bases and J 4 bases, with 15 bases left between them. The CDR3 contains 14 residues. CDR3 DNA: TGTGCCAGCAGCGTATCGGATTGGGGATACGAGCAGTACTTC. This encodes CASSVSDWGYEQYF.

This sequence joins TRBV11-2 and TRBJ2-5, with D tentatively TRBD2 (6 bases). This CDR3 is 15 amino acids long. Germline assignment: CDR1 SGHAT and CDR2 FQNNGV. Between the trimmed V and J ends, which lost 5 bases and 2 bases, there was a span of 15 bases. The CDR3: CASSGRDFGQETQYF. As DNA, the CDR3 is TGTGCCAGCAGCGGACGGGACTTCGGGCAAGAGACCCAGTACTTC.

This clonotype was observed at least ten times. The V and J genes are TRBV5-6 and TRBJ2-4; 8 positions agree with TRBD1. Germline V gives CDR1 SGHDT, CDR2 YYEEEE. With V trimmed by 2 bases and J by 2 bases, 3 bases remained unmatched. The CDR3 spans 15 residues. The CDR3 reads CASSLDRGPKNIQYF. As DNA, the CDR3 is TGTGCCAGCAGCTTAGACAGGGGCCCCAAAAACATTCAGTACTTC.

This clonotype has just a few counts. The chain is built from TRBV7-2 and TRBJ2-5; 9 bases are a match to TRBD1. The CDR3 totals 17 residues. The trim removed 5 bases at V and 0 bases at J, leaving 10 bases unmatched. From germline, CDR1 is SGHTA and CDR2 FQGNSA. DNA of the CDR3: TGTGCCAGCAGCCCCCGGGACAGGGCGAGGTACCAAGAGACCCAGTACTTC. Amino acids: CASSPRDRARYQETQYF.

This clonotype was detected only a few times. J is TRBJ2-1 and V is TRBV3-1; 10 bases fit TRBD2. Germline CDR1 LGHDT, CDR2 YNNKEL (reference sequence). This CDR3 comprises 16 residues. With V trimmed by 2 bases and J by 4 bases, 5 bases remained unmatched. The CDR3 coding sequence is TGTGCCAGCAGCCAAACTAGCGGGACAGAATACAATGAGCAGTTCTTC. Its translation is CASSQTSGTEYNEQFF.

This clonotype has a handful of counts. The V and J genes are TRBV9 and TRBJ2-1, with D unclear. Germline V gives CDR1 SGDLS, CDR2 YYNGEE. The CDR3 covers 14 residues. V shed 0 bases and J shed 6 bases, with 10 bases lying between them. CDR3 residues: CASSVGGLINEQFF. Written as DNA, the CDR3 is TGTGCCAGCAGCGTAGGTGGGCTGATCAATGAGCAGTTCTTC.